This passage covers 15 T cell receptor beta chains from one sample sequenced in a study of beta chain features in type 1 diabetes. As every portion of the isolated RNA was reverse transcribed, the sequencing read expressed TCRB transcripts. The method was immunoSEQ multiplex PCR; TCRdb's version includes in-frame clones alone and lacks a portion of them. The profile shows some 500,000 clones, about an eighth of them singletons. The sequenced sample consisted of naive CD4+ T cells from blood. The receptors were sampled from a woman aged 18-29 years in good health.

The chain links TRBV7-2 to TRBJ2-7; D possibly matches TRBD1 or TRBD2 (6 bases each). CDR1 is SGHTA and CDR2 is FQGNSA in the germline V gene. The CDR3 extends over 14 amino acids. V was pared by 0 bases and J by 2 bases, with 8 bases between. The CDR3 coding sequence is TGTGCCAGCAGCTTAGCCGGGGGCGCCTACGAGCAGTACGTC. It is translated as CASSLAGGAYEQYV.

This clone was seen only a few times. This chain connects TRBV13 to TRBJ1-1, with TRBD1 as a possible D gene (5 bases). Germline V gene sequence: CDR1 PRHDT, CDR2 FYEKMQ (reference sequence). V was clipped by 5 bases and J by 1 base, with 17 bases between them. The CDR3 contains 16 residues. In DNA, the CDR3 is TGTGCCAGCAGCGGGCGACGGAAGACAGAGAACACTGAAGCTTTCTTT. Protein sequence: CASSGRRKTENTEAFF.

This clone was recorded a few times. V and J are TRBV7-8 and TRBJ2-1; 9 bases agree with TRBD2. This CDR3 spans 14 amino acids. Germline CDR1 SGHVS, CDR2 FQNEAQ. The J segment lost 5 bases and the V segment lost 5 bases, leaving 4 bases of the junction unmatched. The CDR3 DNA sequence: TGTGCCAGCAGCCCAGGACTAGCGAACAATGAGCAGTTCTTC. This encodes CASSPGLANNEQFF.

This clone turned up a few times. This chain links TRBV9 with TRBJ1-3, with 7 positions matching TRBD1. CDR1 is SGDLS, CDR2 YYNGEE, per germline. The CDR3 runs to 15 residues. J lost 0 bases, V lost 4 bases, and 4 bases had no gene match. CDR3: CASSRQGRSGNTIYF. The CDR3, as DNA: TGTGCCAGCAGCAGACAGGGCCGCTCTGGAAACACCATATATTTT.

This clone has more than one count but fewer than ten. CDR3 in amino acids: CASRGLAYPYEQYV. CDR3 coding DNA: TGTGCCAGCAGGGGACTAGCGTACCCCTACGAGCAGTACGTC. The V and J genes are TRBV2 and TRBJ2-7, with TRBD2 matching 10 bases. From germline, CDR1 is SNHLY and CDR2 FYNNEI. J was trimmed by 2 bases and V by 6 bases; bases with no gene match: 4. This CDR3 is 14 amino acids long.

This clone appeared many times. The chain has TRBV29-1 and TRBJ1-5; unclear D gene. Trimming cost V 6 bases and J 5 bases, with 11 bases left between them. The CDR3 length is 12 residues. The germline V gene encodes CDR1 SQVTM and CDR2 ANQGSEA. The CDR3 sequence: CSVRTSDQPQHF. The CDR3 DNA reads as TGCAGCGTCAGGACCAGTGATCAGCCCCAGCATTTT.

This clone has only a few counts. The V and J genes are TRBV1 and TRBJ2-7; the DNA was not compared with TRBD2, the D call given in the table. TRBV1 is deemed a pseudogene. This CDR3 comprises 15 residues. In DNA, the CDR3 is TGCACCAGCAGCCAGGCGATTACTAGCAACCACGAGCAGTACGTC. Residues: CTSSQAITSNHEQYV.

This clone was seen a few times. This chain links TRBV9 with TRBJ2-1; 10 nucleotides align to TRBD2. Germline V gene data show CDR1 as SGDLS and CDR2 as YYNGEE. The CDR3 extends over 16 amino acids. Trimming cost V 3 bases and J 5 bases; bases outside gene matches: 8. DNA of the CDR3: TGTGCCAGCAGCGCACCGGGACTAGCGTTAAACAATGAGCAGTTCTTC. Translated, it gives CASSAPGLALNNEQFF.

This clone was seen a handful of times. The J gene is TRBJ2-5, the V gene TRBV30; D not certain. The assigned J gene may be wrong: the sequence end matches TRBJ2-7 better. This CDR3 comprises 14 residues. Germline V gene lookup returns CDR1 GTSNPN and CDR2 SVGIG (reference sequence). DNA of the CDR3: TGTGCCTGGAGTCCCGATCTAAGCTCCTACGAGCAGTACTTC. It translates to CAWSPDLSSYEQYF.

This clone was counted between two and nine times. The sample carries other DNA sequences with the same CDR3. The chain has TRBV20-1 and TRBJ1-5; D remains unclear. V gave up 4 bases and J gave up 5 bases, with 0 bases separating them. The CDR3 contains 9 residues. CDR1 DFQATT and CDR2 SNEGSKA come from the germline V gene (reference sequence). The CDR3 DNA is TGCAGTGCTAATCAGCCCCAGCATTTT. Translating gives CSANQPQHF.

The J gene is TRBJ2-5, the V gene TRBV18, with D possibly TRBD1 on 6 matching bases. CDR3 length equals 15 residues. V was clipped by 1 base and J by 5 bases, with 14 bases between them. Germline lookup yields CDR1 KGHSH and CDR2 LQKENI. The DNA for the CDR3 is TGTGCCAGCTCACCACGATTTGGGGGCTATGAGACCCAGTACTTC. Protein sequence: CASSPRFGGYETQYF.

CDR3 DNA: TGTGCCAGCAGCATTCTGGGAGGCGAGCAGTACGTC. Translation gives CASSILGGEQYV. The chain joins TRBV6-6 to TRBJ2-7; tentative D call: TRBD2 (6 bases). The CDR3 is 12 amino acids. The V and J ends lost 6 bases and 6 bases respectively, with 12 bases between them. The V gene's germline CDR1 is MNHNY and CDR2 SVGAGI (reference sequence).

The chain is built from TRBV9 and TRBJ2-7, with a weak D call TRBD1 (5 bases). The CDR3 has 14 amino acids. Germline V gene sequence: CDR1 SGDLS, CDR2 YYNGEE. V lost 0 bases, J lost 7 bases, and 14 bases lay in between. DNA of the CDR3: TGTGCCAGCAGCGTAGACAGGCTTATTGGAGAGCAGTACTTC. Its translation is CASSVDRLIGEQYF.

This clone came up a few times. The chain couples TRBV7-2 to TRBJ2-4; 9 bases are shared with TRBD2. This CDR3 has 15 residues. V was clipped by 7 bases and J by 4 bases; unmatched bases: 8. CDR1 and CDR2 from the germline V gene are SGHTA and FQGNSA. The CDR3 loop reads CASTSSTSGKNIQYF. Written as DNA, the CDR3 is TGTGCCAGCACCTCCTCGACTAGCGGTAAAAACATTCAGTACTTC.

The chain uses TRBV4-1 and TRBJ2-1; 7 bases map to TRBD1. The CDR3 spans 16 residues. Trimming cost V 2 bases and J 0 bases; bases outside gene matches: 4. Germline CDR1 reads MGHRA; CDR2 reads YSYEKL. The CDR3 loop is CASSQPGQSSYNEQFF. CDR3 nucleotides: TGCGCCAGCAGCCAACCGGGACAGAGCTCCTACAATGAGCAGTTCTTC.